This entry lists 10 T cell receptor beta chains sequenced from one sample in a study of CXCR3-negative and CXCR3-positive naive CD8 T cells. The authors made the TRB cDNA libraries by 5' RACE using UMI labels. TCRdb reprocessed the 5' RACE reads and stores each CDR3 protein as one record, lacking DNA. The sample's table shows about 43,000 distinct CDR3 sequences. Material for sequencing was memory CD8+ T cells from blood. The receptors shown here come from a human donor in good health. Some clones in this sample may be carry-over from other donors' samples.

The chain joins TRBV20-1 to TRBJ2-1; TCRdb's assignment of TRBD1 cannot be checked, as there is no DNA. This CDR3 has 14 residues. Per germline, CDR1 DFQATT and CDR2 SNEGSKA (reference sequence). CDR3 sequence reads: CSAPDRGWSNEQFF.

This rearrangement joins TRBV7-9 to TRBJ2-7; the D call from TCRdb, TRBD1, cannot be confirmed without DNA. CDR1 is SEHNR, CDR2 FQNEAQ, per germline (reference sequence). CDR3 length: 13 amino acids. The CDR3 loop reads CASSPDTTYEQYF.

The CDR3 spells CASSVEGNNQPQHF. The V and J genes are TRBV5-1 and TRBJ1-5; TCRdb selects TRBD1, and the lack of DNA leaves this call unchecked. The germline gives CDR1 SGHRS, CDR2 YFSETQ. The CDR3 covers 14 residues.

The chain combines TRBV4-1 with TRBJ2-1. The germline V gene encodes CDR1 MGHRA and CDR2 YSYEKL. The CDR3 consists of 14 residues. CDR3 sequence reads: CASSQVEDNNEQFF.

The chain couples TRBV11-2 to TRBJ2-7; TCRdb's assignment of TRBD1 cannot be checked, as there is no DNA. The V gene's germline CDR1 is SGHAT and CDR2 FQNNGV. The CDR3 extends over 13 amino acids. The CDR3 sequence is CATVGGVNYEQYF.

The rearrangement joins TRBV4-1 to TRBJ1-1. The CDR3 has 11 amino acids. Germline V gene data show CDR1 as MGHRA and CDR2 as YSYEKL. The CDR3 sequence is CASSQGTEAFF.

The CDR3 region is CASSAGPFTYQETQYF. The rearrangement links TRBV27 to TRBJ2-5; TCRdb picks TRBD2, but there is no DNA to check that call. There are 16 residues in the CDR3. The germline gives CDR1 MNHEY, CDR2 SMNVEV (reference sequence).

The chain uses TRBV23-1 and TRBJ2-7; as DNA is missing, the TRBD1 call by TCRdb cannot be tested. TRBV23-1 is filed as an ORF, its function uncertain. The length of the CDR3 is 18 residues. CDR3 sequence reads: CASSQSCRSGGRHSEQYF.

The chain has TRBV7-6 and TRBJ2-1; TCRdb gives TRBD2 as the D gene, but with no DNA this cannot be confirmed. Germline values: CDR1 SGHVS, CDR2 FNYEAQ. This CDR3 contains 15 residues. CDR3: CASSPAGTSSHEQFF. Combining the CDR3 with reference TRBV7-6 and TRBJ2-1 gives the whole variable domain GAGVSQSPRYKVTKRGQDVALRCDPISGHVSLYWYRQALGQGPEFLTYFNYEAQQDKSGLPNDRFSAERPEGSISTLTIQRTEQRDSAMYRCASSPAGTSSHEQFFGPGTRLTVL.

The V gene is TRBV21-1, the J gene TRBJ2-3; TCRdb's D call of TRBD2 is untestable without DNA. TRBV21-1 is flagged as a pseudogene. This CDR3 has 17 amino acids. The CDR3 is CASSKSSGGPNTDTQYF.